This entry is about one TCR beta chain. J was trimmed by 6 bases and V by 7 bases; bases with no gene match: 12. Germline assignment: CDR1 MNHEY and CDR2 SVGAGI. CDR3 length: 15 residues. The data were obtained in a study of blood T cell repertoires in COVID-19. For the study at large: Samples representing acute and convalescent COVID-19 were sourced from the United States, Italy and Spain. PBMCs, B-cell-depleted T cells, or T cells provided the cDNA or gDNA that made up the material.

Per the original methods: Amplifying reference gene primers gave estimates of nucleated cell counts. Only in-frame clones appear in the TCRdb table, and some are missing; sequencing was by immunoSEQ multiplex PCR. That table supplies the V and J calls and clone size; D and trimming were determined from the DNA. The repertoire holds roughly 350,000 clones, with around 85% as singletons. Source material: peripheral blood. The chain recombines TRBV6-5 with TRBJ2-7, with 10 bases matching TRBD2. This TCR came from a woman aged 18 to 35 with acute or convalescent COVID-19. CDR3 coding DNA: TGTGCCAGCAAACCCCCGGGACTAGCGTCTCGCGAGCAGTACTTC. Translation: CASKPPGLASREQYF.